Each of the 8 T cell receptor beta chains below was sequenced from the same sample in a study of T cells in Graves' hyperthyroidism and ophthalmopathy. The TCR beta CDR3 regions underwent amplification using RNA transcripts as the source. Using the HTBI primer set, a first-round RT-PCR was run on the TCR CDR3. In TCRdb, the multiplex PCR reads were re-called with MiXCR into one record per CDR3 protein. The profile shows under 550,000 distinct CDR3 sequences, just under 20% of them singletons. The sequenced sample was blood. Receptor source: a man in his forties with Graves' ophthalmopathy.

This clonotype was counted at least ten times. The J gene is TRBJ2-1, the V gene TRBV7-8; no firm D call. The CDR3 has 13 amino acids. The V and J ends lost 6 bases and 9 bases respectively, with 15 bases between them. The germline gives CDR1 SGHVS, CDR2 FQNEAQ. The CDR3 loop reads CASSLSGLPEQFF. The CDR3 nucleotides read TGTGCCAGCAGTTTATCGGGTCTTCCTGAGCAGTTCTTC.

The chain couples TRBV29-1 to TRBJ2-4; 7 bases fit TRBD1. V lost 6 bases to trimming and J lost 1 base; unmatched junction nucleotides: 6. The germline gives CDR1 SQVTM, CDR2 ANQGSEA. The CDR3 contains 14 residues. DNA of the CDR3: TGCAGCGTCCATCTCAGGGGGGCCAAAAACATTCAGTACTTC. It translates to CSVHLRGAKNIQYF.

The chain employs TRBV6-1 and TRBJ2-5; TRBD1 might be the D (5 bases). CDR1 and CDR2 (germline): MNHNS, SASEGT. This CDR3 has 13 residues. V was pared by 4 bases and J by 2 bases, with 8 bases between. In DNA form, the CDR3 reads TGTGCCAGCAGTGTCACAGGTCAAGAGACCCAGTACTTC. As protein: CASSVTGQETQYF.

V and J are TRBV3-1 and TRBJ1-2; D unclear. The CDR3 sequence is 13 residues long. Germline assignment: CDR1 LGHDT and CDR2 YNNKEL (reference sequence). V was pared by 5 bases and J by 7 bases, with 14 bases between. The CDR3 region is CASSVTSRGGYTF. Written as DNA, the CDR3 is TGTGCCAGCAGCGTAACAAGTCGGGGTGGCTACACCTTC.

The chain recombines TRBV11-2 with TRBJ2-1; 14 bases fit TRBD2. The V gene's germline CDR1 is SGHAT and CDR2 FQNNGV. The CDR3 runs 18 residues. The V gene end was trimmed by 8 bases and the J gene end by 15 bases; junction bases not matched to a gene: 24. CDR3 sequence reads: CASGYPPTGTSGGSGGFF. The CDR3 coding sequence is TGTGCCAGCGGATACCCCCCTACCGGGACTAGCGGGGGATCCGGGGGGTTCTTC.

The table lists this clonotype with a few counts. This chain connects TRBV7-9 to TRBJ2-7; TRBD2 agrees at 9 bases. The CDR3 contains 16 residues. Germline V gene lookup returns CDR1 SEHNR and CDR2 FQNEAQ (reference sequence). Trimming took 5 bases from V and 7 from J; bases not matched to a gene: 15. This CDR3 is CASSPRLGLAGSEQYF. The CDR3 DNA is TGTGCCAGCAGCCCACGACTAGGGCTAGCGGGATCGGAGCAGTACTTC.

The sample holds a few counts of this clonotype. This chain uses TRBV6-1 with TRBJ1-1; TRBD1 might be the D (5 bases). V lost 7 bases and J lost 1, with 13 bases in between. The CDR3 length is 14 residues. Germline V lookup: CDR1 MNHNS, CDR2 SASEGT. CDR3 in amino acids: CASTPGFANTEAFF. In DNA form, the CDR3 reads TGTGCCAGCACCCCAGGGTTTGCGAACACTGAAGCTTTCTTT.

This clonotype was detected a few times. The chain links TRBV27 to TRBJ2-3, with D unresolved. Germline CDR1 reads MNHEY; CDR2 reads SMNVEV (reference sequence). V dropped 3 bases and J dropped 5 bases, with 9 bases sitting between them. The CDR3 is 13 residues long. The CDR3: CASSFPSGDTQYF. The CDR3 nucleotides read TGTGCCAGCAGTTTCCCGTCAGGAGATACGCAGTATTTT.